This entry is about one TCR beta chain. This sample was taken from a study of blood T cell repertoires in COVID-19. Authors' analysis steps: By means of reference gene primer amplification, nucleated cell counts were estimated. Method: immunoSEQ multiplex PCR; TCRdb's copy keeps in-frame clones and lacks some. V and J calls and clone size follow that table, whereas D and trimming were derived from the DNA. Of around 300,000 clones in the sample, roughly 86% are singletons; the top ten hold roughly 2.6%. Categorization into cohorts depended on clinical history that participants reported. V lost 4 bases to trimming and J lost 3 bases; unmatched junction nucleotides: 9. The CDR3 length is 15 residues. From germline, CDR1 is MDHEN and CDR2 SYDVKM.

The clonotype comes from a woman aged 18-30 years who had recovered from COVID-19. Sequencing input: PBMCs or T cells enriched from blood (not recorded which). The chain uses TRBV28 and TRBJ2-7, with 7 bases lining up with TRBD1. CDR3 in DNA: TGTGCCAGCAGTTACCTCCGGGACAGAGGCTACGAGCAGTACTTC. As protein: CASSYLRDRGYEQYF.